The clone carrying this T cell receptor (beta chain) was picked up many times. Exclusions: uncontrolled infection, other autoimmune disease, pregnancy, lactation. RNA transcripts served as the template for amplifying TCR beta CDR3 regions. With the HTBI primer set, the TCR CDR3 went through a first round of RT-PCR. TCRdb re-analysed the multiplex PCR reads in MiXCR, keeping a single row per CDR3 protein. The sample shows roughly 500,000 distinct CDR3 sequences, roughly 46% of them seen only once. The data originate from a study of T cells in Graves' hyperthyroidism and ophthalmopathy. With 7 bases clipped from V and 8 bases from J, the junction kept 13 bases outside the gene matches. This CDR3 comprises 14 residues. The germline CDR1 and CDR2 sequences are SEHNR and FQNEAQ (reference sequence).

The rearrangement joins TRBV7-9 to TRBJ1-1; 7 bases are shared with TRBD1. The clonotype was recovered from an adult woman with Graves' disease, either hyperthyroidism or ophthalmopathy (not recorded which). Sample: peripheral blood or thyroid tissue (not recorded which). The CDR3 DNA reads as TGTGCCAGCACCGTCCCAGAAGACAGGGACGAAGCTTTCTTT. This encodes CASTVPEDRDEAFF.